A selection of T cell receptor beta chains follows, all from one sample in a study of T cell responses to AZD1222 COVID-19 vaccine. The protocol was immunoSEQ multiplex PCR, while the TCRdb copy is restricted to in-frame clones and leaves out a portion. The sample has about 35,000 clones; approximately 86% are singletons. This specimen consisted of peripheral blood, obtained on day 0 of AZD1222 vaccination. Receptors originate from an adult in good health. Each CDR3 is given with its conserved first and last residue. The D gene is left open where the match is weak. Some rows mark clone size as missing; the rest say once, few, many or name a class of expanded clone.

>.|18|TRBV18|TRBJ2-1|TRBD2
CASSPSSGGTASYNEQFF
TGTGCCAGCTCACCATCTAGCGGGGGCACAGCCTCCTACAATGAGCAGTTCTTC
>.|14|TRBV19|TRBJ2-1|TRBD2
CASSIGTSQSEQFF
TGTGCCAGTAGTATAGGGACTAGTCAGAGTGAGCAGTTCTTC
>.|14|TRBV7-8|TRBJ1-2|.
CASSLAATQYGYTF
TGTGCCAGCAGCTTAGCTGCGACTCAATATGGCTACACCTTC
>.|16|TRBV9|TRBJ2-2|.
CASSGTEGDFTGELFF
TGTGCCAGCAGCGGGACGGAAGGGGATTTCACCGGGGAGCTGTTTTTT
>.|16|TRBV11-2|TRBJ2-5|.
CASSTSRQGLQETQYF
TGTGCCAGCAGCACGTCTCGGCAGGGGCTCCAAGAGACCCAGTACTTC
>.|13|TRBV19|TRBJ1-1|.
CASSILGNTEAFF
TGTGCCAGTAGTATTTTGGGGAACACTGAAGCTTTCTTT
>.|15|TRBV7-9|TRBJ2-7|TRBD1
CASSLLGQGAREQYF
TGTGCCAGCAGCTTATTGGGGCAGGGGGCGCGGGAGCAGTACTTC
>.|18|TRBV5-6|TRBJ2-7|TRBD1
CASSATGGAGSISYEQYF
TGTGCCAGCAGCGCCACAGGGGGCGCAGGATCTATCTCCTACGAGCAGTACTTC
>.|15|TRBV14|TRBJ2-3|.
CASSRVRGLTDTQYF
TGTGCCAGCAGCAGGGTCCGGGGCCTCACAGATACGCAGTATTTT
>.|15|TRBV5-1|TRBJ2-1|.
CASSLQGFWDNEQFF
TGCGCCAGCAGTCTCCAGGGGTTTTGGGACAATGAGCAGTTCTTC
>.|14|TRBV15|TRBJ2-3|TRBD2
CATQYSGGADTQYF
TGTGCCACACAATATAGCGGGGGGGCAGATACGCAGTATTTT
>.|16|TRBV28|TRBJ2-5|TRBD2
CASSLGLAGGRETQYF
TGTGCCAGCAGCCTGGGGCTAGCGGGGGGCCGAGAGACCCAGTACTTC
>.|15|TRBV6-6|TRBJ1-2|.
CASRHNREVGYGYTF
TGTGCCAGCAGACACAACAGGGAGGTGGGCTATGGCTACACCTTC
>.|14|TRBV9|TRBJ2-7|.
CASSVGDTYQEQYF
TGTGCCAGCAGCGTAGGGGACACCTACCAGGAGCAGTACTTC
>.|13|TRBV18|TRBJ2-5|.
CASSPGNQQTQYF
TGTGCCAGCTCACCGGGCAACCAACAGACCCAGTACTTC
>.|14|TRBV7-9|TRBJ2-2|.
CASSPPRNTGELFF
TGTGCCAGCAGCCCGCCCCGAAACACCGGGGAGCTGTTTTTT
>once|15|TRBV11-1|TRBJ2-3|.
CASSLYGSHTDTQYF
TGTGCCAGCAGCTTATATGGCTCCCACACAGATACGCAGTATTTT
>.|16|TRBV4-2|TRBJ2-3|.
CASSPLGGSDTDTQYF
TGTGCCAGCAGCCCCTTGGGGGGATCGGACACAGATACGCAGTATTTT
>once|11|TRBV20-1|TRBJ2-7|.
CSGVFYYEQYF
TGCAGTGGTGTATTTTACTACGAGCAGTACTTC
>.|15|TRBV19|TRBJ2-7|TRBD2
CASSDPGLVGREQYF
TGTGCCAGTAGTGATCCGGGACTAGTCGGAAGAGAGCAGTACTTC
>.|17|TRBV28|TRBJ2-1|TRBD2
CASSSLGGLAGYNEQFF
TGTGCCAGCAGTTCCCTGGGGGGACTAGCGGGTTACAATGAGCAGTTCTTC
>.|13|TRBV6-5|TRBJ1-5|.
CASSLGGGQPQHF
TGTGCCAGCAGTCTAGGCGGGGGACAGCCCCAGCATTTT
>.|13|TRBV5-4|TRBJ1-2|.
CASSSGLSYGYTF
TGTGCCAGCAGCTCCGGACTGAGCTATGGCTACACCTTC
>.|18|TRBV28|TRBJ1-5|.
CASSRRQDGRVSNQPQHF
TGTGCCAGCAGTCGGAGACAGGATGGCCGCGTTAGCAATCAGCCCCAGCATTTT
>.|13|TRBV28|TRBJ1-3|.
CATEGNLGNTIYF
TGTGCCACGGAGGGAAACCTTGGAAACACCATATATTTT
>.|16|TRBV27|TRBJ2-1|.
CASSSSSVPSYNEQFF
TGTGCCAGCAGTTCCTCTTCCGTCCCCTCCTACAATGAGCAGTTCTTC
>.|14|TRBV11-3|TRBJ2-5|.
CASSRGGNQETQYF
TGTGCCAGCAGCCGAGGTGGAAACCAAGAGACCCAGTACTTC
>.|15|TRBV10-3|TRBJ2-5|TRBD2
CAISASGGPQETQYF
TGTGCCATCAGTGCTAGCGGGGGACCTCAAGAGACCCAGTACTTC
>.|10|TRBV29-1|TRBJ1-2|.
CSVIGDGYTF
TGCAGCGTTATTGGTGATGGCTACACCTTC
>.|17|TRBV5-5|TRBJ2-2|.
CASSLVSSGWRTGELFF
TGTGCCAGCAGCTTGGTGTCCAGCGGGTGGCGCACCGGGGAGCTGTTTTTT
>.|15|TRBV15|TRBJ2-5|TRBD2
CATSRAGTSVETQYF
TGTGCCACCAGCAGAGCCGGGACTAGCGTCGAGACCCAGTACTTC
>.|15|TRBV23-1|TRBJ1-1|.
CATTGADEGGTEAFF
TGCGCCACGACGGGGGCAGACGAAGGTGGCACTGAAGCTTTCTTT
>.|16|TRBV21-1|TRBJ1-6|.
CASSSSVGRTYSPLHF
TGTGCCAGCAGCTCCTCCGTTGGCCGGACGTACTCACCCCTCCACTTT
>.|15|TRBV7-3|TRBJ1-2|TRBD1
CASSSNDRADYGYTF
TGTGCCAGCAGCTCAAATGACAGGGCGGACTATGGCTACACCTTC
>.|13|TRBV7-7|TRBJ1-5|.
CASSRGINQPQHF
TGTGCTAGCAGCCGCGGGATCAACCAGCCCCAGCATTTT
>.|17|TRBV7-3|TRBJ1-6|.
CASSLKGGGGINSPLHF
TGTGCCAGCAGCTTAAAAGGCGGAGGGGGGATTAATTCACCCCTCCACTTT
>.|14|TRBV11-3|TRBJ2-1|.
CASSLGLAYNEQFF
TGTGCCAGCAGCTTAGGGCTTGCTTACAATGAGCAGTTCTTC
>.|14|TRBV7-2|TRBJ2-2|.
CASSLGKSAGELFF
TGTGCCAGCAGCCTAGGGAAGTCGGCCGGGGAGCTGTTTTTT
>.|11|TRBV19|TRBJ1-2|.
CATRIDYGYTF
TGTGCCACCCGAATCGACTATGGCTACACCTTC
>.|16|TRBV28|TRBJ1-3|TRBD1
CASSPGTGSSGNTIYF
TGTGCCAGCAGTCCAGGGACAGGAAGCTCTGGAAACACCATATATTTT